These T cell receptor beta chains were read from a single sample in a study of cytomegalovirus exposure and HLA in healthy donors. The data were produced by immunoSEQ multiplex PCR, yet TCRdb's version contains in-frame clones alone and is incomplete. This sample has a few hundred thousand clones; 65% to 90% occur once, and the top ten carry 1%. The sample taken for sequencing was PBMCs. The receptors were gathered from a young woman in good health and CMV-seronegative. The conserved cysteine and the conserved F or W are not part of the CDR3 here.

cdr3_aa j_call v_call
SVPGTENTGELF TRBJ2-2 TRBV29-1
ASSPQAGFPSYEQY TRBJ2-7 TRBV27
ASSLQGENIQY TRBJ2-4 TRBV5-4
ASSGLAGSEQF TRBJ2-1 TRBV5-1
ASTGLAGSKTTDTQY TRBJ2-3 TRBV2
ASSREGELNTEAF TRBJ1-1 TRBV9
ASSGETYEQY TRBJ2-7 TRBV2
AWGTGDTGNTIY TRBJ1-3 TRBV30
ASGLSAGSVNYGYT TRBJ1-2 TRBV12-5
ASSSGQGTDTQY TRBJ2-3 TRBV7-7
ASSAGQGANYGYT TRBJ1-2 TRBV9
ASSSRTGFNYGYT TRBJ1-2 TRBV9
ASSPRTGRDTEAF TRBJ1-1 TRBV18
ACAQGNYGYT TRBJ1-2 TRBV30
ASSNYRGSNYGYT TRBJ1-2 TRBV7-6
ATSRLWALTYTEAF TRBJ1-1 TRBV15
AISEETGSNQPQH TRBJ1-5 TRBV10-3
ASSQEPSGNTGELF TRBJ2-2 TRBV4-2
ASSYRQGPSPLH TRBJ1-6 TRBV5-1
ASTPRTGANTIY TRBJ1-3 TRBV27
ASSTGQGPYEQY TRBJ2-7 TRBV19
ASSARGGVGDEQY TRBJ2-7 TRBV28
ASSQDSGGNTDTQY TRBJ2-3 TRBV4-3
ASSLVATSETQY TRBJ2-5 TRBV7-9
ASKITGGYNEQF TRBJ2-1 TRBV4-1
ASSQEWEGGLTYEQY TRBJ2-7 TRBV4-3
ASPRRATGLNTEAF TRBJ1-1 TRBV2
ASSLAGRVYEQY TRBJ2-7 TRBV7-2
ASSLSTPGSPY TRBJ2-7 TRBV27
ASSRINQPQH TRBJ1-5 TRBV28
ASVQGVEQY TRBJ2-7 TRBV25-1
ASSQGVGAGANVLT TRBJ2-6 TRBV4-2
ASKTSGGAYEQY TRBJ2-7 TRBV2
AISESGEGYT TRBJ1-2 TRBV10-3
ASSMDRYSPLH TRBJ1-6 TRBV6-6
SASREDTQY TRBJ2-3 TRBV20-1
ASSLVGRGAVAKNIQY TRBJ2-4 TRBV7-2
ASGGQGAGKLF TRBJ1-4 TRBV25-1
ASSLGESSYNEQF TRBJ2-1 TRBV5-5
SVEDRTVSYEQY TRBJ2-7 TRBV29-1
ASSYRDRIFYEQY TRBJ2-7 TRBV2
ASSPPSSGGYEQY TRBJ2-7 TRBV18
ASSRTHGQVAGYT TRBJ1-2 TRBV7-2
ASSHGRGPNQPQH TRBJ1-5 TRBV7-9
AWSPGTGANYGYT TRBJ1-2 TRBV30
ASSEYTGERTEAF TRBJ1-1 TRBV25-1
ASSAGLAGGLSTDTQY TRBJ2-3 TRBV9
ASRKQGAPGELF TRBJ2-2 TRBV25-1
ASSLGGGAEPQH TRBJ1-5 TRBV11-3
ASRIGPRAGEAF TRBJ1-1 TRBV5-6
ATQRGTGATDTQY TRBJ2-3 TRBV10-1
ASSFRGPYNEQF TRBJ2-1 TRBV5-4
ASSPWEGGPSNQPQH TRBJ1-5 TRBV18
AWSVSRGGRQETQY TRBJ2-5 TRBV30
ASTEGTNTGELF TRBJ2-2 TRBV6-1
ASSPMGGALYNEQF TRBJ2-1 TRBV7-3
ASSLSRTGSYEQY TRBJ2-7 TRBV7-9